The 27 T cell receptor beta chains listed next were all sequenced from one sample in a study of control samples from healthy donors and cancer patients. Produced via immunoSEQ multiplex PCR; TCRdb's table is partial and in-frame only. The sample has about 13,000 clones, about four fifths seen once. The material sequenced was formalin-fixed, paraffin-embedded tissue. These receptor sequences come from a male donor with melanoma.

This chain links TRBV4-1 with TRBJ1-1, with 8 bases matching TRBD1. V gave up 6 bases and J gave up 5 bases; unmatched junction bases: 8. Germline CDR1 is MGHRA and CDR2 is YSYEKL. CDR3 size: 14 residues. CDR3 nucleotides: TGCGCCAGCAGTCGAGACAGGGGTAGGACTGAAGCTTTCTTT. The encoded protein is CASSRDRGRTEAFF.

The chain couples TRBV27 to TRBJ2-2; possibly TRBD1 for D (5 bases). This CDR3 comprises 16 residues. Germline V lookup: CDR1 MNHEY, CDR2 SMNVEV (reference sequence). The ends were cut back, 8 bases at V and 7 bases at J, with 23 bases in the middle. The CDR3 DNA reads as TGTGCCAGCTCCCGATTCTACGGACGACAGATCGGGGAGCTGTTTTTT. It specifies CASSRFYGRQIGELFF.

The chain uses TRBV5-1 and TRBJ2-7, with D unresolved. Between the trimmed V and J ends, which lost 7 bases and 3 bases, there was a span of 14 bases. Per germline, CDR1 SGHRS and CDR2 YFSETQ. The length of the CDR3 is 13 residues. CDR3 bases: TGCGCCAGCGGAGAACTGGGTTACTACGAGCAGTACTTC. Its translation is CASGELGYYEQYF.

Note on this clone: Distinct nucleotide sequences in the sample also encode this CDR3. This chain connects TRBV11-2 to TRBJ2-3, with D perhaps TRBD2 (7 bases). Between the trimmed V and J ends, which lost 6 bases and 6 bases, there was a span of 19 bases. The CDR3 totals 15 residues. Per the germline V gene, CDR1 is SGHAT and CDR2 is FQNNGV. CDR3 bases: TGTGCCAGCAGTCAGGGGAGGGTTGCCAAGGATACGCAGTATTTT. It is translated as CASSQGRVAKDTQYF. Filled out from reference TRBV11-2 and TRBJ2-3, the complete variable domain reads EAGVAQSPRYKIIEKRQSVAFWCNPISGHATLYWYQQILGQGPKLLIQFQNNGVVDDSQLPKDRFSAERLKGVDSTLKIQPAKLEDSAVYLCASSQGRVAKDTQYFGPGTRLTVL.

This clone was counted between two and nine times. The chain employs TRBV2 and TRBJ1-5; maybe TRBD1 (5 bases). Germline CDR1 reads SNHLY; CDR2 reads FYNNEI. V lost 0 bases and J lost 0, with 9 bases in between. This CDR3 has 16 amino acids. Written as DNA, the CDR3 is TGTGCCAGCAGTGAAGCGCAGGGATATAGCAATCAGCCCCAGCATTTT. Its protein is CASSEAQGYSNQPQHF.

V and J are TRBV5-8 and TRBJ1-1; D not certain. CDR3 length: 10 amino acids. The V end lost 7 bases, the J end lost 3 bases, and 4 bases lay between the germline ends. Germline-derived CDR1 and CDR2 are SGHTS and YDEGEE. The CDR3 here is CASGDTEAFF. DNA of the CDR3: TGTGCCAGCGGGGACACTGAAGCTTTCTTT.

This clone was seen a single time. This chain links TRBV20-1 with TRBJ2-7; D remains ambiguous. Germline CDR1 DFQATT, CDR2 SNEGSKA (reference sequence). The germline V and J ends were trimmed by 6 bases and 2 bases, with 5 bases remaining between them. The CDR3 runs to 10 residues. CDR3 loop: CSAQTYEQYF. The CDR3 DNA sequence: TGCAGTGCCCAGACCTACGAGCAGTACTTC.

The V and J genes are TRBV27 and TRBJ1-1; no definite D call. CDR1 is MNHEY, CDR2 SMNVEV, per germline (reference sequence). CDR3 length equals 15 residues. V shed 5 bases and J shed 0 bases, with 13 bases lying between them. CDR3: CASSRRPSMNTEAFF. Written as DNA, the CDR3 is TGTGCCAGCAGTCGGCGGCCAAGTATGAACACTGAAGCTTTCTTT.

The rearrangement uses TRBV7-2 and TRBJ2-1, with TRBD2 identical over 7 bases. The CDR3 has 16 amino acids. Trimming at V came to 4 bases and at J to 1 base, leaving 7 bases not matched to a gene. Germline-derived CDR1 and CDR2 are SGHTA and FQGNSA. The CDR3 DNA sequence: TGTGCCAGCAGCTCCTGGACTAGTTTTTCCTACAATGAGCAGTTCTTC. Amino acid sequence: CASSSWTSFSYNEQFF.

The gene calls are TRBV6-5 and TRBJ1-6, with a tentative D call TRBD1 (5 bases). Germline V lookup: CDR1 MNHEY, CDR2 SVGAGI. The CDR3 consists of 13 residues. Trimming cost V 6 bases and J 11 bases, with 14 bases left between them. CDR3 bases: TGTGCCAGCAGCGCGGGGGGAGGACCACCCCTCCACTTT. Protein product: CASSAGGGPPLHF.

The rearrangement uses TRBV5-4 and TRBJ2-1, with no clear D. Trimming left V 5 bases short and J 0 bases short, with 15 bases between. This CDR3 is 16 amino acids long. Germline CDR1 reads SGHNT; CDR2 reads YYREEE (reference sequence). CDR3 residues: CASRAAARASYNEQFF. CDR3 in DNA: TGTGCCAGCAGGGCCGCCGCGAGAGCCTCCTACAATGAGCAGTTCTTC.

The rearrangement uses TRBV29-1 and TRBJ1-1; perhaps TRBD1 as D (5 bases). Trimming stripped 7 bases from V and 1 base from J, with 13 bases between. Germline loops: CDR1 SQVTM, CDR2 ANQGSEA. CDR3 length: 13 residues. The DNA for the CDR3 is TGCAGCGCCAGGATGGGGGGGAACACTGAAGCTTTCTTT. Translated, it gives CSARMGGNTEAFF.

The chain links TRBV7-9 to TRBJ1-2; D might be TRBD1 (6 bases). The CDR3 spans 15 residues. V dropped 8 bases and J dropped 2 bases, with 18 bases sitting between them. Per germline, CDR1 SEHNR and CDR2 FQNEAQ (reference sequence). This CDR3 is CASQKAGAINYGYTF. CDR3 bases: TGTGCCAGCCAAAAGGCAGGGGCGATAAACTATGGCTACACCTTC.

This clone turned up a few times. The chain has TRBV10-3 and TRBJ2-7; D tentatively fits TRBD1 or TRBD2 (6 bases each). CDR3 length: 19 residues. Germline assignment: CDR1 ENHRY and CDR2 SYGVKD. Trimming took off 0 bases at V and 1 base at J, with 22 bases between the two ends. The chain's CDR3 is CAISESIPSRGPLSYEQYF. The CDR3 coding sequence is TGTGCCATCAGTGAGTCGATCCCGTCTCGGGGGCCCCTTTCCTACGAGCAGTACTTC.

This chain joins TRBV29-1 and TRBJ1-1; D unclear. Trimming removed 6 bases at V and 3 bases at J, with 11 bases between. Germline CDR1 reads SQVTM; CDR2 reads ANQGSEA. This CDR3 has 12 residues. The CDR3 coding sequence is TGCAGCGTCCCCGTCCAAGACACTGAAGCTTTCTTT. Translation gives CSVPVQDTEAFF.

The rearrangement joins TRBV7-2 to TRBJ2-1; TRBD1 matches at 9 bases. The J segment lost 3 bases and the V segment lost 5 bases, leaving 5 bases of the junction unmatched. This CDR3 has 15 residues. CDR1 is SGHTA and CDR2 is FQGNSA in the germline V gene. The chain's CDR3 is CASSVTGGGYNEQFF. DNA for the CDR3: TGTGCCAGCAGCGTAACAGGGGGCGGCTACAATGAGCAGTTCTTC.

A word on this clone: The sample has other DNA sequences that encode this CDR3 too. The gene calls are TRBV7-9 and TRBJ2-7; either TRBD1 or TRBD2 may fit D (5 bases each). The CDR3 is 13 amino acids. Looked up from germline, CDR1 is SEHNR and CDR2 is FQNEAQ (reference sequence). V lost 0 bases to trimming and J lost 4 bases, with 7 bases between them. CDR3 nucleotide sequence: TGTGCCAGCAGCTTAGCGGGGGATTACGAGCAGTACTTC. Its protein is CASSLAGDYEQYF. The complete variable domain, with remaining parts taken from reference TRBV7-9 and TRBJ2-7, reads DTGVSQNPRHKITKRGQNVTFRCDPISEHNRLYWYRQTLGQGPEFLTYFQNEAQLEKSRLLSDRFSAERPKGSFSTLEIQRTEQGDSAMYLCASSLAGDYEQYFGPGTRLTVT.

The rearrangement links TRBV5-4 to TRBJ2-7, with 8 nucleotides matching TRBD1. Losses at the gene ends were 0 bases for V and 5 bases for J; bases not matched to a gene: 4. The CDR3 sequence is 14 residues long. Looked up from germline, CDR1 is SGHNT and CDR2 is YYREEE (reference sequence). The CDR3 DNA reads as TGTGCCAGCAGCTTGGGACAGGGGCGGAACGAGCAGTACTTC. This codes for CASSLGQGRNEQYF.

V gene TRBV21-1 combines with J gene TRBJ1-2; no check of the table's D call, TRBD1, against the DNA was made. TRBV21-1 constitutes a pseudogene. CDR3 length: 14 amino acids. As DNA, the CDR3 is TGTGCCAGCCCACCCGAGACAGGGTCCTCCGGCTACACCTTC. This translates into CASPPETGSSGYTF.

V usage is TRBV6-1 and J usage is TRBJ1-3; 8 bases line up with TRBD1. J gave up 7 bases and V 3 bases, and 5 bases lay outside the gene matches. Germline V gene lookup returns CDR1 MNHNS and CDR2 SASEGT. The CDR3 spans 14 residues. The DNA for the CDR3 is TGTGCCAGCAGTGAGTACCAGGGGGCGAACACCATATATTTT. Amino acid sequence: CASSEYQGANTIYF.

V gene TRBV29-1 combines with J gene TRBJ2-7, with D perhaps matching TRBD2 (5 bases). CDR3 length: 12 residues. The germline gives CDR1 SQVTM, CDR2 ANQGSEA. V lost 6 bases and J lost 2, with 11 bases in between. The CDR3 reads CSVHTGTYEQYF. In DNA, the CDR3 is TGCAGCGTCCACACGGGAACCTACGAGCAGTACTTC.

This clone appeared a single time. The V and J genes are TRBV27 and TRBJ1-5; D unclear. The CDR3 contains 13 residues. Between the trimmed V and J ends, which lost 3 bases and 6 bases, there was a span of 9 bases. Germline loops: CDR1 MNHEY, CDR2 SMNVEV (reference sequence). This CDR3 reads CASSLLGSQPQHF. CDR3 DNA: TGTGCCAGCAGTTTGTTAGGTAGTCAGCCCCAGCATTTT.

This chain uses TRBV19 with TRBJ1-2; 9 nucleotides match TRBD1. Germline CDR1 is LNHDA and CDR2 is SQIVND (reference sequence). V trimming: 4 bases; J trimming: 6 bases; junction bases outside the gene matches: 3. CDR3 length: 13 amino acids. This chain's CDR3 is CASSTGTGNGYTF. As DNA, the CDR3 is TGTGCCAGTAGTACTGGGACAGGGAATGGCTACACCTTC.

This chain links TRBV15 with TRBJ2-7; 7 bases are shared with TRBD1. The CDR3 sequence is 16 residues long. The junction had 6 bases not matched to a gene; V was cut back by 1 base and J by 0 bases. Germline V gives CDR1 LNHNV, CDR2 YYDKDF (reference sequence). The CDR3 nucleotides read TGTGCCACCAGCAGAGGTTCAGGGGGTAGCTCCTACGAGCAGTACTTC. Its translation is CATSRGSGGSSYEQYF.

This clone has just a few counts. The rearrangement uses TRBV19 and TRBJ2-1; D unclear. The germline CDR1 and CDR2 sequences are LNHDA and SQIVND (reference sequence). The V gene lost 1 base and the J gene lost 4 bases, with 5 bases spanning the gap. The CDR3 length is 13 residues. CDR3 sequence: CASSIAGYNEQFF. In DNA form, the CDR3 reads TGTGCCAGTAGTATAGCTGGTTACAATGAGCAGTTCTTC.

Notes on this clone: The junction differs from germline at one of its ends, possibly a read error. The chain uses TRBV7-2 and TRBJ2-7, with D perhaps being TRBD1 or TRBD2 (5 bases each). Germline CDR1 reads SGHTA; CDR2 reads FQGNSA. This CDR3 is built from 13 residues. For the CDR3, the DNA is TGTGCCAGCAGCTTAGGTGGTCGGGGACCACCGGTTTGG. Protein sequence: CASSLGGRGPPVW.

This chain joins TRBV29-1 and TRBJ2-1, with 9 bases that match TRBD2. CDR3 length: 14 residues. V was pared by 4 bases and J by 6 bases, with 7 bases of the junction left unmatched. The germline gives CDR1 SQVTM, CDR2 ANQGSEA. The CDR3 nucleotides are TGCAGCGTTGCGGCGGGGGGGTTCCTCAATGAGCAGTTCTTC. It translates to CSVAAGGFLNEQFF.